The 31 T cell receptor beta chains reported below all come from one sample, sequenced in a study of cytomegalovirus exposure and HLA in healthy donors. Amplification used 60 Vbeta primers and 13 Jbeta primers. Some clones are missing from TCRdb's copy, which holds only in-frame ones; the method was immunoSEQ multiplex PCR. This table holds about 160,000 clones, around four fifths found once. Sequenced material: PBMCs. Source of these receptors: a woman younger than 45 in good health and CMV-seronegative.

This chain links TRBV7-8 with TRBJ1-1; possible D gene TRBD1, 6 bases. V shed 0 bases and J shed 5 bases, with 13 bases lying between them. Looked up from germline, CDR1 is SGHVS and CDR2 is FQNEAQ. The length of the CDR3 is 15 residues. The CDR3 DNA reads as TGTGCCAGCAGCTTAGCTGGGGGCAGCTGGACTGAAGCTTTCTTT. Its protein is CASSLAGGSWTEAFF. Full variable domain (missing parts from reference TRBV7-8 and TRBJ1-1): GAGVSQSPRYKVAKRGQDVALRCDPISGHVSLFWYQQALGQGPEFLTYFQNEAQLDKSGLPSDRFFAERPEGSVSTLKIQRTQQEDSAVYLCASSLAGGSWTEAFFGQGTRLTVV.

This chain links TRBV9 with TRBJ2-5, with a weak D call TRBD2 (6 bases). The V end was cut by 6 bases, the J end by 3 bases, with 18 bases between. The CDR3 has 15 amino acids. CDR1 SGDLS and CDR2 YYNGEE come from the germline V gene. The CDR3 DNA sequence: TGTGCCAGCACCCGTGACGGCGGGGTAAAAGAGACCCAGTACTTC. This gives the protein CASTRDGGVKETQYF.

The DNA for the CDR3 is TGTGCCAGCAGCCACTGGGCCGGGACAGGGGGCGGGGATACGCAGTATTTT. Residues: CASSHWAGTGGGDTQYF. This chain uses TRBV11-2 with TRBJ2-3; 12 positions match TRBD1. The CDR3 runs 17 residues. Germline V gene data show CDR1 as SGHAT and CDR2 as FQNNGV. V gave up 5 bases and J gave up 6 bases; unmatched junction bases: 12.

The genes are TRBV27 and TRBJ2-7; tentative D call: TRBD1 (6 bases). The V and J ends lost 5 bases and 0 bases respectively, with 17 bases between them. Germline CDR1 and CDR2: MNHEY and SMNVEV (reference sequence). This CDR3 is built from 16 residues. The CDR3, as DNA: TGTGCCAGCAGTCACCGGGACATCACCCCCTCCTACGAGCAGTACTTC. Its protein product is CASSHRDITPSYEQYF.

The chain couples TRBV5-6 to TRBJ1-2, with 8 bases matching TRBD1. The V and J ends lost 1 base and 5 bases, in that order; junction bases with no gene match: 19. The CDR3 has 19 residues. Germline V gives CDR1 SGHDT, CDR2 YYEEEE. CDR3 nucleotides: TGTGCCAGCAGCTTGACCTTCCGGGACAGGTTGGAGTCTGGGTATGGCTACACCTTC. Translation: CASSLTFRDRLESGYGYTF.

The chain is built from TRBV9 and TRBJ1-3; D gene ambiguous. The V gene lost 3 bases and the J gene lost 2 bases, with 12 bases spanning the gap. Germline CDR1 and CDR2: SGDLS and YYNGEE. This CDR3 has 15 residues. The chain's CDR3 is CASSGTAITGNTIYF. Written as DNA, the CDR3 is TGTGCCAGCAGCGGAACAGCTATCACTGGAAACACCATATATTTT.

The chain carries TRBV5-5 and TRBJ1-1; 7 bases match TRBD1. With V trimmed by 1 base and J by 0 bases, 3 bases remained unmatched. Per the germline V gene, CDR1 is SGHKS and CDR2 is YYEKEE (reference sequence). The CDR3 runs 15 residues. The CDR3 DNA sequence: TGTGCCAGCAGCTTGCTGGGACAGTTGAACACTGAAGCTTTCTTT. This sequence encodes CASSLLGQLNTEAFF. Drawing the rest from reference TRBV5-5 and TRBJ1-1, the complete variable domain is DAGVTQSPTHLIKTRGQQVTLRCSPISGHKSVSWYQQVLGQGPQFIFQYYEKEERGRGNFPDRFSARQFPNYSSELNVNALLLGDSALYLCASSLLGQLNTEAFFGQGTRLTVV.

V gene TRBV5-1 combines with J gene TRBJ1-4; possible D gene TRBD1, 6 bases. The CDR3 runs 17 residues. The V end lost 0 bases, the J end lost 5 bases, and 17 bases lay between the germline ends. CDR1 and CDR2 from the germline V gene are SGHRS and YFSETQ. The CDR3 DNA reads as TGCGCCAGCAGCTTGGGCATTGGGAGACAGGTCAATGAAAAACTGTTTTTT. It specifies CASSLGIGRQVNEKLFF.

The chain has TRBV19 and TRBJ1-5; D not certain. This CDR3 region has 12 residues. Germline V gives CDR1 LNHDA, CDR2 SQIVND (reference sequence). With 3 bases removed from V and 5 bases from J, the gap between germline ends came to 5 bases. The DNA for the CDR3 is TGTGCCAGTAGTATCGGTGATCAGCCCCAGCATTTT. This codes for CASSIGDQPQHF.

This clone was seen a single time. The rearrangement joins TRBV6-6 to TRBJ1-1, with D unresolved. The CDR3 sequence is 13 residues long. Per the germline V gene, CDR1 is MNHNY and CDR2 is SVGAGI (reference sequence). The germline V and J ends were trimmed by 6 bases and 1 base, with 9 bases remaining between them. The CDR3 sequence: CASSSRGNTEAFF. The CDR3 region has the DNA TGTGCCAGCAGCTCGCGAGGGAACACTGAAGCTTTCTTT.

The chain carries TRBV7-3 and TRBJ1-4; no clear D gene. Germline V gene lookup returns CDR1 SGHTA and CDR2 FQGTGA. The CDR3 contains 13 residues. The ends were cut back, 8 bases at V and 7 bases at J, with 14 bases in the middle. The CDR3 sequence: CASSGPQSEKLFF. In nucleotides, the CDR3 is TGTGCCAGCTCTGGGCCCCAGAGTGAAAAACTGTTTTTT.

This chain uses TRBV23-1 with TRBJ1-5, with D tentatively TRBD1 (6 bases). TRBV23-1 is placed among ORFs of uncertain function. Deletions cut 3 bases from V and 0 bases from J, with 15 bases between. The CDR3 covers 17 residues. The CDR3 sequence: CASSHQPRDNSNQPQHF. CDR3 bases: TGCGCCAGCAGTCATCAACCCCGGGACAATAGCAATCAGCCCCAGCATTTT.

This chain joins TRBV7-9 and TRBJ2-3; 9 positions agree with TRBD2. The germline CDR1 and CDR2 sequences are SEHNR and FQNEAQ (reference sequence). Trimming took 5 bases from V and 6 from J; bases not matched to a gene: 9. This CDR3 spans 15 amino acids. The CDR3: CASSKSGGSLDTQYF. DNA for the CDR3: TGTGCCAGCAGCAAAAGCGGGGGGTCGTTGGATACGCAGTATTTT.

This clone came up once. The genes are TRBV6-5 and TRBJ1-5; D is perhaps TRBD1 (5 bases). V was clipped by 0 bases and J by 5 bases, with 14 bases between them. The CDR3 loop spans 16 amino acids. Germline V gene data show CDR1 as MNHEY and CDR2 as SVGAGI. CDR3 residues: CASSYSKVKGDQPQHF. For the CDR3, the DNA is TGTGCCAGCAGTTACTCGAAGGTGAAAGGGGATCAGCCCCAGCATTTT.

The gene calls are TRBV5-1 and TRBJ1-1; tentative D call: TRBD1 (5 bases). CDR1 is SGHRS, CDR2 YFSETQ, per germline. The V gene lost 0 bases and the J gene lost 4 bases, with 13 bases spanning the gap. This CDR3 spans 15 amino acids. CDR3 bases: TGCGCCAGCAGCTTGGAGTCCAGGAGGGGCACTGAAGCTTTCTTT. Its translation: CASSLESRRGTEAFF.

This chain connects TRBV5-1 to TRBJ1-1; no definite D call. The germline V gene has CDR1 SGHRS and CDR2 YFSETQ. Trimming pared 1 base from V and 0 bases from J, leaving 7 bases between. CDR3 length: 14 amino acids. The DNA of the CDR3 is TGCGCCAGCAGCTTGTCTAGTATGAACACTGAAGCTTTCTTT. Amino acids: CASSLSSMNTEAFF. The entire variable domain, with the rest obtained from reference TRBV5-1 and TRBJ1-1, is as follows: KAGVTQTPRYLIKTRGQQVTLSCSPISGHRSVSWYQQTPGQGLQFLFEYFSETQRNKGNFPGRFSGRQFSNSRSEMNVSTLELGDSALYLCASSLSSMNTEAFFGQGTRLTVV.

The gene calls are TRBV6-6 and TRBJ1-1; tentatively, D is TRBD1 (5 bases). V was cut by 7 bases and J by 6 bases, with 24 bases left in between. This CDR3 contains 16 residues. Germline values: CDR1 MNHNY, CDR2 SVGAGI (reference sequence). The CDR3 coding sequence is TGTGCCAGCAATCGGGTTTCGGGCAGGGAAGGGGCTGAAGCTTTCTTT. Protein product: CASNRVSGREGAEAFF.

The CDR3 DNA reads as TGTGCCAGACACCAATCTCTAGCGGGGGGGGGCACAGATACGCAGTATTTT. Its translation: CARHQSLAGGGTDTQYF. The gene calls are TRBV6-4 and TRBJ2-3; 12 nucleotides line up with TRBD2. CDR3 size: 17 residues. Germline V gene lookup returns CDR1 MRHNA and CDR2 SNTAGT. Trimming cost V 9 bases and J 1 base; bases outside gene matches: 11.

The J gene is TRBJ1-2, the V gene TRBV7-3; tentatively, D is TRBD1 (5 bases). The CDR3 spans 13 residues. Per germline, CDR1 SGHTA and CDR2 FQGTGA. Trimming left V 5 bases short and J 6 bases short, with 13 bases between. This CDR3 is CASSRQSGNGYTF. CDR3 DNA sequence: TGTGCCAGCAGCCGACAGTCTGGGAATGGCTACACCTTC.

This chain joins TRBV10-3 and TRBJ2-5; 9 positions match TRBD2. Trimming cost V 10 bases and J 2 bases; bases outside gene matches: 17. The CDR3 extends over 17 amino acids. From germline, CDR1 is ENHRY and CDR2 SYGVKD. Here the CDR3 reads CATQPGLAAPQQETQYF. The CDR3 DNA reads as TGTGCCACCCAGCCGGGACTAGCAGCCCCCCAACAAGAGACCCAGTACTTC.

The V and J genes are TRBV28 and TRBJ1-1, with TRBD1 identical over 7 bases. The CDR3 has 15 residues. The ends lost 4 bases at V and 8 bases at J; junction bases unmatched: 13. From germline, CDR1 is MDHEN and CDR2 SYDVKM. The CDR3 reads CASSSSQGNLEEAFF. The CDR3 DNA sequence: TGTGCCAGCAGTTCCTCACAGGGGAACCTCGAGGAAGCTTTCTTT.

The V gene is TRBV7-8, the J gene TRBJ1-3; D call uncertain. V lost 6 bases and J 1 base, leaving 13 bases between the germline ends. The CDR3 loop spans 15 amino acids. Germline V lookup: CDR1 SGHVS, CDR2 FQNEAQ. The CDR3 sequence is CASRRTGESGNTIYF. The CDR3, as DNA: TGTGCCAGCAGGAGAACCGGAGAATCTGGAAACACCATATATTTT.

DNA for the CDR3: TGTGCCTGGAGTGCCCTCCAAGAGACCCAGTACTTC. Its protein product is CAWSALQETQYF. V gene TRBV30 combines with J gene TRBJ2-5, with unresolved D. The CDR3 has 12 amino acids. The V end was cut by 1 base, the J end by 1 base, with 4 bases between. The germline CDR1 and CDR2 sequences are GTSNPN and SVGIG (reference sequence).

This chain joins TRBV5-1 and TRBJ2-7, with TRBD2 matching 7 bases. The J segment lost 9 bases and the V segment lost 0 bases, leaving 12 bases of the junction unmatched. CDR1 is SGHRS, CDR2 YFSETQ, per germline. The CDR3 runs 15 residues. CDR3 amino acids: CASSLGGGGTQGQYF. DNA of the CDR3: TGCGCCAGCAGCTTGGGTGGCGGGGGAACTCAGGGGCAGTACTTC.

The chain carries TRBV6-5 and TRBJ1-4, with TRBD1 matching 7 bases. This CDR3 comprises 16 residues. CDR1 and CDR2 from the germline V gene are MNHEY and SVGAGI. Germline trimming cut 0 bases from V and 4 bases from J; bases unmatched to any gene: 5. The CDR3 reads CASSYSGQAYNEKLFF. CDR3 DNA: TGTGCCAGCAGTTACTCCGGACAGGCATATAATGAAAAACTGTTTTTT.

V and J are TRBV7-3 and TRBJ2-3; TRBD1 matches at 8 bases. Per the germline V gene, CDR1 is SGHTA and CDR2 is FQGTGA. Trimming took 5 bases from V and 0 from J; bases not matched to a gene: 4. This CDR3 has 15 amino acids. This chain's CDR3 is CASSRQGTSTDTQYF. DNA of the CDR3: TGTGCCAGCAGCCGACAGGGGACTAGCACAGATACGCAGTATTTT.

The rearrangement uses TRBV6-5 and TRBJ1-2, with D possibly being TRBD1 (6 bases). Germline V gene lookup returns CDR1 MNHEY and CDR2 SVGAGI. Trimming removed 5 bases from V and 5 bases from J, with 15 bases in between. The CDR3 is 14 residues long. Here the CDR3 DNA reads TGTGCCAGCAGTGATGGGCAGGGGACATATGGCTACACCTTC. This gives the protein CASSDGQGTYGYTF.

This clone has only a few counts. V usage is TRBV28 and J usage is TRBJ1-6; perhaps TRBD1 as D (5 bases). The CDR3 is made up of 14 amino acids. Per the germline V gene, CDR1 is MDHEN and CDR2 is SYDVKM. V gave up 6 bases and J gave up 9 bases, with 15 bases separating them. Here the CDR3 reads CASSSPGVASPLHF. In DNA, the CDR3 is TGTGCCAGCAGCTCTCCGGGGGTGGCTTCACCCCTCCACTTT.

The V and J genes are TRBV19 and TRBJ2-7, with no clear D. Per germline, CDR1 LNHDA and CDR2 SQIVND (reference sequence). V lost 2 bases to trimming and J lost 3 bases, with 5 bases between them. The CDR3 runs 12 residues. The CDR3 DNA is TGTGCCAGTAGTATAAACGGCTACGAGCAGTACTTC. This translates into CASSINGYEQYF.

V is TRBV6-1 and J is TRBJ1-3; 7 nucleotides align to TRBD1. The CDR3 consists of 15 residues. The germline V gene encodes CDR1 MNHNS and CDR2 SASEGT. Unmatched junction bases numbered 4, after V lost 5 bases and J lost 0 bases. The CDR3: CASSWQGDSGNTIYF. CDR3 in DNA: TGTGCCAGCAGTTGGCAGGGGGACTCTGGAAACACCATATATTTT.

V and J are TRBV4-1 and TRBJ2-3; possible D gene TRBD2, 5 bases. Trimming took 0 bases from V and 4 from J, leaving 11 bases between them. Germline V CDR1 and CDR2: MGHRA, YSYEKL. The CDR3 is made up of 15 amino acids. The DNA for the CDR3 is TGCGCCAGCAGCCAAGAAAGGGTGGAGGCAGATACGCAGTATTTT. As protein: CASSQERVEADTQYF.